A selection of T cell receptor beta chains follows, all from one sample in a study of cytomegalovirus exposure and HLA in healthy donors. The protocol was immunoSEQ multiplex PCR, while the TCRdb copy is restricted to in-frame clones and leaves out a portion. Of over 65,000 clones in the sample, under 80% were seen once. The specimen sequenced was PBMCs. Receptors were obtained from a human donor in good health. Each CDR3 is given with its conserved first and last residue. Each record gives: clone size, V gene, J gene, D gene, CDR3 protein, CDR3 DNA. The D gene is left open where the match is weak. The size of a clone is reported for some rows only, either as once, few or many, or as a class for expanded clones.

medium-sized	TRBV5-8	TRBJ2-7	-	CASSLVGLTYEQYF	TGTGCCAGCAGCTTGGTGGGACTCACCTACGAGCAGTACTTC
-	TRBV9	TRBJ2-1	TRBD2	CASSFERGGSYNEQFF	TGTGCCAGCAGTTTTGAGCGGGGGGGATCCTACAATGAGCAGTTCTTC
-	TRBV11-2	TRBJ2-7	TRBD1	CASSPSRTGGYEQYF	TGTGCCAGCAGCCCGAGCCGGACAGGGGGCTACGAGCAGTACTTC
-	TRBV5-1	TRBJ2-1	TRBD2	CASSTGTRMGHEQFF	TGCGCCAGCAGCACAGGGACTAGAATGGGCCATGAGCAGTTCTTC
-	TRBV20-1	TRBJ2-3	TRBD2	CSAGLAYTQYF	TGCAGTGCTGGACTAGCTTATACGCAGTATTTT
few	TRBV4-3	TRBJ1-4	-	CASSQGGGSDEKLFF	TGCGCCAGCAGCCAAGGGGGGGGCTCTGATGAAAAACTGTTTTTT
-	TRBV7-6	TRBJ2-1	TRBD1	CASSFQQGGGEQFF	TGTGCCAGCAGCTTCCAACAGGGGGGTGGTGAGCAGTTCTTC
once	TRBV29-1	TRBJ1-4	-	CSVAGSDEKLFF	TGCAGCGTTGCAGGGTCGGATGAAAAACTGTTTTTT
-	TRBV7-9	TRBJ1-1	TRBD1	CASSSQGVTEAFF	TGTGCCAGCAGCTCCCAGGGGGTCACTGAAGCTTTCTTT
-	TRBV7-2	TRBJ1-1	-	CASSLEPNPEAFF	TGTGCCAGCAGCCTGGAGCCGAACCCTGAAGCTTTCTTT
-	TRBV6-5	TRBJ1-5	TRBD1	CASSLGTGCDQPQHF	TGTGCCAGCAGTTTGGGGACAGGGTGTGATCAGCCCCAGCATTTT
-	TRBV21-1	TRBJ1-1	-	CASSKGWTENTEAFF	TGTGCCAGCAGCAAAGGTTGGACAGAGAACACTGAAGCTTTCTTT
-	TRBV18	TRBJ2-1	TRBD2	CASSPNPGGAQYNEQFF	TGTGCCAGCTCACCGAATCCCGGGGGGGCGCAATACAATGAGCAGTTCTTC
-	TRBV9	TRBJ2-1	-	CASSARTTNNEQFF	TGTGCCAGCAGCGCCAGGACAACTAACAATGAGCAGTTCTTC
once	TRBV5-6	TRBJ2-5	-	CASSLATGIFLAGLETQYF	TGTGCCAGCAGCTTGGCTACAGGGATATTTCTGGCGGGTCTGGAGACCCAGTACTTC
once	TRBV2	TRBJ2-1	-	CASSESEGSSYNEQFF	TGTGCCAGCAGTGAGAGCGAAGGGAGCTCCTACAATGAGCAGTTCTTC
-	TRBV6-1	TRBJ1-1	TRBD1	CASSPWTGGLTEAFF	TGTGCCAGCAGTCCCTGGACAGGGGGCTTGACTGAAGCTTTCTTT
-	TRBV5-1	TRBJ2-1	TRBD2	CASSLAGSGDNEQFF	TGCGCCAGCAGCTTGGCCGGTAGCGGGGACAATGAGCAGTTCTTC
few	TRBV4-1	TRBJ2-3	-	CASSQESLVLSTDTQYF	TGCGCCAGCAGCCAAGAGTCGTTAGTGCTCAGCACAGATACGCAGTATTTT
-	TRBV5-1	TRBJ2-1	TRBD2	CASSLGLAGSSYNEQFF	TGCGCCAGCAGCTTAGGACTAGCGGGGAGCTCCTACAATGAGCAGTTCTTC
-	TRBV9	TRBJ2-1	TRBD2	CASSVGSGGGLKQFF	TGTGCCAGCAGCGTAGGTAGCGGGGGAGGATTGAAGCAGTTCTTC
-	TRBV6-1	TRBJ2-1	-	CASSDQGSYNEQFF	TGTGCCAGCAGTGACCAGGGGTCTTACAATGAGCAGTTCTTC
-	TRBV9	TRBJ2-3	TRBD2	CASSPRVAGPLPTDTQYF	TGTGCCAGCAGCCCCCGTGTAGCGGGGCCCCTCCCTACAGATACGCAGTATTTT
-	TRBV7-8	TRBJ1-5	-	CASSPVPRPQHF	TGTGCCAGCAGCCCGGTACCCCGTCCCCAGCATTTT
-	TRBV19	TRBJ1-5	TRBD1	CASNFGTGPNQPQNF	TGTGCCAGTAATTTCGGGACAGGCCCCAATCAGCCCCAGAATTTT
-	TRBV18	TRBJ2-5	-	CASSPPPNFQETQYF	TGTGCCAGCTCACCGCCGCCCAACTTCCAAGAGACCCAGTACTTC
-	TRBV16	TRBJ1-1	-	CASSQSPGEDTEAFF	TGTGCCAGCAGCCAATCACCGGGGGAGGACACTGAAGCTTTCTTT
-	TRBV19	TRBJ1-2	-	CASSIVARTNYGYTF	TGTGCCAGTAGTATAGTGGCCAGGACAAACTATGGCTACACCTTC
-	TRBV11-3	TRBJ2-1	-	CASSLGFLNEQFF	TGTGCCAGCAGCTTAGGCTTCCTAAATGAGCAGTTCTTC
-	TRBV6-5	TRBJ1-1	-	CASRPRGGTEAFF	TGTGCCAGCAGGCCCCGGGGGGGCACTGAAGCTTTCTTT
-	TRBV6-1	TRBJ1-1	-	CASKKTVNTEAFF	TGTGCCAGCAAAAAGACAGTGAACACTGAAGCTTTCTTT
-	TRBV5-1	TRBJ2-5	TRBD2	CASSLSSGEGTQYF	TGCGCCAGCAGCCTCTCTAGCGGGGAGGGGACCCAGTACTTC
few	TRBV5-1	TRBJ1-1	-	CASSLLRNTEAFF	TGCGCCAGCAGCCTCCTGCGGAACACTGAAGCTTTCTTT
-	TRBV4-2	TRBJ1-1	-	CASSQESVSGGRAFF	TGTGCCAGCAGCCAAGAAAGTGTATCCGGCGGTCGCGCTTTCTTT
-	TRBV6-5	TRBJ2-3	TRBD1	CASKTGTDLTDTQYF	TGTGCCAGTAAGACCGGGACAGACCTCACAGATACGCAGTATTTT
once	TRBV4-2	TRBJ2-1	-	CASSQAGQVHEQFF	TGTGCCAGCAGCCAAGCCGGACAAGTCCATGAGCAGTTCTTC
-	TRBV7-7	TRBJ1-6	-	CASSRDYNSPLHF	TGTGCCAGCAGCCGGGACTATAATTCACCCCTCCACTTT
-	TRBV19	TRBJ2-3	TRBD1	CASSIGQGADTQYF	TGTGCCAGTAGTATCGGACAGGGAGCAGATACGCAGTATTTT
-	TRBV7-2	TRBJ1-1	-	CASSHRSNTEAFF	TGTGCCAGCAGCCATCGGTCAAACACTGAAGCTTTCTTT
-	TRBV5-1	TRBJ2-5	TRBD2	CASSFSGGAEETQYF	TGCGCCAGCAGCTTTAGCGGGGGGGCGGAAGAGACCCAGTACTTC
-	TRBV2	TRBJ1-6	TRBD1	CASSGDRGDNSPLHF	TGTGCCAGCAGTGGGGACAGGGGAGATAATTCACCCCTCCACTTT
once	TRBV27	TRBJ2-5	TRBD2	CASSLLGTSGVYF	TGTGCCAGCAGTTTGCTGGGAACTAGCGGTGTGTACTTC
-	TRBV9	TRBJ2-3	-	CASSGALETQYF	TGTGCCAGCAGCGGGGCCCTCGAGACGCAGTATTTT
-	TRBV10-3	TRBJ2-1	TRBD1	CAILDRLYNEQFF	TGTGCCATCTTGGACAGGCTATACAATGAGCAGTTCTTC
once	TRBV7-9	TRBJ1-2	TRBD1	CASSQGGVYGYTF	TGTGCCAGCAGCCAGGGGGGCGTCTATGGCTACACCTTC
-	TRBV13	TRBJ2-2	-	CASSFSPGATGELFF	TGTGCCAGCAGCTTTTCGCCAGGGGCTACCGGGGAGCTGTTTTTT
once	TRBV5-1	TRBJ2-2	-	CASSLRSGDTGELFF	TGCGCCAGCAGCTTGAGATCCGGAGACACCGGGGAGCTGTTTTTT
-	TRBV4-1	TRBJ1-6	-	CASSAYGGSPLHF	TGCGCCAGCAGCGCCTACGGGGGTTCACCCCTCCACTTT
-	TRBV9	TRBJ2-1	TRBD1	CASSAGQQENNEQFF	TGTGCCAGCAGCGCGGGACAGCAGGAGAACAATGAGCAGTTCTTC
-	TRBV9	TRBJ1-3	-	CASSSGLNTIYF	TGTGCCAGCAGCTCAGGACTAAACACCATATATTTT
-	TRBV18	TRBJ1-6	TRBD1	CASSRDRADSPLHF	TGTGCCAGCTCCCGGGACAGGGCGGATTCACCCCTCCACTTT
once	TRBV6-5	TRBJ2-1	-	CASSLGGLKSAQFF	TGTGCCAGCAGCCTAGGGGGTCTCAAGTCCGCGCAGTTCTTC
-	TRBV6-5	TRBJ1-1	-	CASSYGGIMNTEAFF	TGTGCCAGCAGTTACGGAGGGATCATGAACACTGAAGCTTTCTTT
once	TRBV2	TRBJ2-7	-	CASSLVRRTKYF	TGTGCCAGCAGTCTAGTTAGGAGAACTAAGTACTTC
-	TRBV7-2	TRBJ1-2	-	CASSLDRRNYGYTF	TGTGCCAGCAGCTTAGATCGGAGAAACTATGGCTACACCTTC
few	TRBV7-9	TRBJ1-2	-	CASSSRARGIYGYTF	TGTGCCAGCAGCTCCAGGGCGCGGGGGATCTATGGCTACACCTTC
-	TRBV30	TRBJ1-3	TRBD1	CAWSTFRQGISGNTIYF	TGTGCCTGGAGTACCTTCCGACAGGGAATCTCTGGAAACACCATATATTTT